One sample yielded the 32 T cell receptor beta chains listed below, sequenced in a study of CD8 T cells in Susac syndrome. The authors reverse transcribed roughly 0.5 to 1 ug RNA with random hexamers. TCRdb recomputed calls from the immunoSEQ multiplex PCR reads with MiXCR, one row per CDR3 protein. This table has about 200,000 distinct CDR3 sequences, under 95% appearing once. What was sequenced was CD4+ T cells from PBMCs. Source of these receptors: a human donor in good health.

The chain carries TRBV5-1 and TRBJ1-2, with D hard to call. Trimming shortened V by 0 bases and J by 4 bases, and 7 bases separated the two germline ends. The CDR3 is 13 amino acids. The germline gives CDR1 SGHRS, CDR2 YFSETQ. CDR3 amino acids: CASSLGQLYGYTF. For the CDR3, the DNA is TGCGCCAGCAGCTTGGGACAACTCTATGGCTACACCTTC.

This chain uses TRBV5-1 with TRBJ1-6, with 7 positions matching TRBD1. This CDR3 spans 15 amino acids. Germline CDR1 reads SGHRS; CDR2 reads YFSETQ. Trimming took 0 bases from V and 7 from J; bases not matched to a gene: 4. CDR3 sequence (DNA): TGCGCCAGCAGCTTGGCCGGGACAGACAATTCACCCCTCCACTTT. This encodes CASSLAGTDNSPLHF.

V gene TRBV6-5 combines with J gene TRBJ2-2; D might be TRBD2 (6 bases). This CDR3 region has 13 residues. The V end was cut by 10 bases, the J end by 2 bases, with 11 bases between. Germline V gives CDR1 MNHEY, CDR2 SVGAGI. CDR3 DNA: TGTGCCATCGGGACTGTAAACACCGGGGAGCTGTTTTTT. It is translated as CAIGTVNTGELFF.

This chain connects TRBV6-6 to TRBJ2-1; 10 bases line up with TRBD1. V was clipped by 5 bases and J by 7 bases; unmatched bases: 8. The CDR3 is 15 residues long. CDR1 is MNHNY, CDR2 SVGAGI, per germline (reference sequence). Here the CDR3 reads CASSRPGQGINEQFF. CDR3 DNA sequence: TGTGCCAGCAGTCGCCCGGGACAGGGGATTAATGAGCAGTTCTTC.

This chain links TRBV3-1 with TRBJ2-5; 10 bases map to TRBD2. CDR3 length: 16 residues. CDR1 is LGHDT, CDR2 YNNKEL, per germline (reference sequence). V shed 3 bases, J shed 1 base, and the junction held 5 bases outside the gene matches. The CDR3 here is CASSHIASGGQETQYF. The CDR3 nucleotides read TGTGCCAGCAGCCATATCGCTAGCGGGGGCCAAGAGACCCAGTACTTC.

The chain is built from TRBV28 and TRBJ1-1, with D possibly TRBD1 on 6 matching bases. The V end was cut by 6 bases, the J end by 2 bases, with 13 bases between. This CDR3 region has 14 residues. Germline CDR1 MDHEN, CDR2 SYDVKM. This CDR3 is CASRTPGANTEAFF. CDR3 in DNA: TGTGCCAGCAGGACTCCAGGGGCTAACACTGAAGCTTTCTTT.

The chain carries TRBV5-1 and TRBJ1-3; possible D gene TRBD1, 5 bases. V lost 7 bases and J 0 bases, leaving 11 bases between the germline ends. This CDR3 contains 14 residues. Germline-derived CDR1 and CDR2 are SGHRS and YFSETQ. CDR3: CASRGLASGNTIYF. In DNA form, the CDR3 reads TGCGCCAGCCGGGGACTGGCCTCTGGAAACACCATATATTTT. Full variable domain (rest looked up from reference TRBV5-1 and TRBJ1-3): KAGVTQTPRYLIKTRGQQVTLSCSPISGHRSVSWYQQTPGQGLQFLFEYFSETQRNKGNFPGRFSGRQFSNSRSEMNVSTLELGDSALYLCASRGLASGNTIYFGEGSWLTVV.

This clonotype has just one count. This sequence joins TRBV6-1 and TRBJ2-3, with 8 bases matching TRBD1. Trimming cost V 6 bases and J 3 bases; bases outside gene matches: 8. This CDR3 is built from 15 residues. The V gene's germline CDR1 is MNHNS and CDR2 SASEGT. CDR3 in amino acids: CASSADRGSTDTQYF. The CDR3 coding sequence is TGTGCCAGCAGCGCTGACAGGGGTTCTACAGATACGCAGTATTTT.

The V call is TRBV7-2, the J call TRBJ2-3, with 10 bases aligning to TRBD2. This CDR3 spans 17 amino acids. V shed 5 bases and J 6 bases; nucleotides not matched to a gene: 14. CDR1 is SGHTA, CDR2 FQGNSA, per germline. This CDR3 is CASSPPGLAGDWDTQYF. CDR3 sequence (DNA): TGTGCCAGCAGCCCCCCCGGGCTAGCGGGGGATTGGGATACGCAGTATTTT.

The chain is built from TRBV9 and TRBJ1-4; TRBD1 matches 7 bases. This CDR3 is 15 amino acids long. Germline values: CDR1 SGDLS, CDR2 YYNGEE. V trimming: 4 bases; J trimming: 5 bases; junction bases outside the gene matches: 8. CDR3 sequence reads: CASSSWTGANEKLFF. The CDR3 DNA follows: TGTGCCAGCAGCAGCTGGACAGGAGCAAATGAAAAACTGTTTTTT.

CDR3 sequence (DNA): TGTGCCAGCAGTTTAGGCCCGGACAGCAGGCAGCCCCAGCATTTT. Its protein product is CASSLGPDSRQPQHF. This chain links TRBV12-3 or TRBV12-4 with TRBJ1-5, with D possibly matching TRBD1 (6 bases). The CDR3 extends over 15 amino acids. V was clipped by 1 base and J by 7 bases, with 14 bases between them.

This clonotype appeared once. The chain combines TRBV7-8 with TRBJ1-6, with D possibly TRBD1 on 5 matching bases. Germline loops: CDR1 SGHVS, CDR2 FQNEAQ. The V gene lost 3 bases and the J gene lost 9 bases, with 9 bases spanning the gap. The CDR3 spans 13 residues. The CDR3 region has the DNA TGTGCCAGCAGCTTCCCAGGGTCTTCACCCCTCCACTTT. It translates to CASSFPGSSPLHF.

The chain joins TRBV27 to TRBJ1-1; D gene ambiguous. V lost 2 bases and J lost 11, with 18 bases in between. The CDR3 is made up of 14 amino acids. The germline V gene has CDR1 MNHEY and CDR2 SMNVEV (reference sequence). CDR3 region: CASSLIGRTSLAFF. The CDR3 nucleotides read TGTGCCAGCAGTTTAATCGGGCGGACCTCCCTGGCTTTCTTT.

The chain links TRBV15 to TRBJ1-6; 8 nucleotides line up with TRBD1. CDR3 size: 15 residues. The junction had 3 bases not matched to a gene; V was cut back by 8 bases and J by 0 bases. The germline V gene encodes CDR1 LNHNV and CDR2 YYDKDF (reference sequence). CDR3 region: CATRQGSSYNSPLHF. The CDR3 DNA follows: TGTGCCACCCGACAGGGGAGCTCCTATAATTCACCCCTCCACTTT.

The chain carries TRBV20-1 and TRBJ1-4, with D perhaps TRBD1 (5 bases). CDR1 is DFQATT and CDR2 is SNEGSKA in the germline V gene (reference sequence). V lost 5 bases, J lost 1 base, and 14 bases lay in between. The CDR3 has 15 residues. The CDR3 DNA follows: TGCAGTGCTCCCCCGGGGGGGGTAACTAATGAAAAACTGTTTTTT. Amino acids: CSAPPGGVTNEKLFF.

The V gene is TRBV28, the J gene TRBJ1-2; D might be TRBD1 (5 bases). V shed 5 bases and J shed 8 bases, with 24 bases lying between them. Germline V gene sequence: CDR1 MDHEN, CDR2 SYDVKM. CDR3 length equals 16 residues. CDR3 in DNA: TGTGCCAGCAGTCCCGTGATGGGGGGTAAGGTCTACGGCTACACCTTC. Protein product: CASSPVMGGKVYGYTF.

The chain has TRBV5-4 and TRBJ2-3; 9 nucleotides match TRBD2. Trimming cost V 2 bases and J 4 bases; bases outside gene matches: 2. Germline CDR1 is SGHNT and CDR2 is YYREEE (reference sequence). This CDR3 has 14 amino acids. The CDR3 loop reads CASSLRTSADTQYF. CDR3 sequence (DNA): TGTGCCAGCAGCTTACGGACTAGCGCAGATACGCAGTATTTT.

The rearrangement joins TRBV9 to TRBJ1-3; D might be TRBD1 (5 bases). The ends were cut back, 4 bases at V and 0 bases at J, with 14 bases in the middle. This CDR3 is 16 amino acids long. Germline-derived CDR1 and CDR2 are SGDLS and YYNGEE. This CDR3 reads CASSRGSGDSGNTIYF. The CDR3 DNA follows: TGTGCCAGCAGCCGGGGCAGCGGAGACTCTGGAAACACCATATATTTT.

The chain combines TRBV7-2 with TRBJ1-2; 7 nucleotides match TRBD1. Trimming at V came to 5 bases and at J to 8 bases, leaving 8 bases not matched to a gene. The germline V gene has CDR1 SGHTA and CDR2 FQGNSA. The CDR3 is 13 residues long. The CDR3, as DNA: TGTGCCAGCAGCCCCCGAGGGGGCGTCGGCTACACCTTC. Translating gives CASSPRGGVGYTF.

V usage is TRBV5-4 and J usage is TRBJ2-1; D perhaps matches TRBD1 (6 bases). The CDR3 contains 15 residues. The V end was cut by 5 bases, the J end by 10 bases, with 22 bases between. From germline, CDR1 is SGHNT and CDR2 YYREEE (reference sequence). The CDR3 DNA is TGTGCCAGCAGTCTTCAGGGGCGACACGTCAAGGAGCAGTTCTTC. Amino acid sequence: CASSLQGRHVKEQFF.

The CDR3 loop is CASSQDWISDYTF. CDR3 DNA sequence: TGCGCCAGCAGCCAAGATTGGATCAGCGACTACACCTTC. The chain employs TRBV4-3 and TRBJ1-2; D gene ambiguous. CDR3 length equals 13 residues. Germline V gene data show CDR1 as LGHNA and CDR2 as YSLEER. V was clipped by 0 bases and J by 10 bases, with 12 bases between them.

J is TRBJ1-5 and V is TRBV3-1; no firm D call. V dropped 6 bases and J dropped 3 bases, with 12 bases sitting between them. The germline V gene has CDR1 LGHDT and CDR2 YNNKEL (reference sequence). The CDR3 extends over 14 amino acids. The CDR3 DNA sequence: TGTGCCAGCAGTCTCGGTTCTAACAATCAGCCCCAGCATTTT. It is translated as CASSLGSNNQPQHF.

The gene calls are TRBV5-5 and TRBJ1-1; 7 positions agree with TRBD1. The CDR3 has 14 amino acids. After removal of 4 bases from V and 8 bases from J, the junction contained 11 bases not matched to a gene. The germline CDR1 and CDR2 sequences are SGHKS and YYEKEE (reference sequence). The DNA for the CDR3 is TGTGCCAGCAGCCCCCGACAGGGAGAGCGGGAAGCTTTCTTT. Its translation: CASSPRQGEREAFF.

J is TRBJ1-1 and V is TRBV29-1, with TRBD1 as a possible D gene (6 bases). V was clipped by 6 bases and J by 0 bases, with 14 bases between them. The CDR3 spans 14 residues. CDR1 is SQVTM and CDR2 is ANQGSEA in the germline V gene. The CDR3 here is CSVQPPGVNTEAFF. The CDR3 bases are TGCAGCGTCCAACCCCCAGGGGTGAACACTGAAGCTTTCTTT. Combining the CDR3 with reference TRBV29-1 and TRBJ1-1 gives the whole variable domain SAVISQKPSRDICQRGTSLTIQCQVDSQVTMMFWYRQQPGQSLTLIATANQGSEATYESGFVIDKFPISRPNLTFSTLTVSNMSPEDSSIYLCSVQPPGVNTEAFFGQGTRLTVV.

The chain is built from TRBV5-1 and TRBJ2-3; D gene unclear. Trimming cost V 1 base and J 2 bases, with 8 bases left between them. There are 14 residues in the CDR3. CDR1 is SGHRS, CDR2 YFSETQ, per germline. CDR3 residues: CASSLISPTDTQYF. The CDR3, as DNA: TGCGCCAGCAGCTTGATTTCACCCACAGATACGCAGTATTTT.

This rearrangement joins TRBV15 to TRBJ1-3, with unresolved D. The ends were cut back, 1 base at V and 3 bases at J, with 10 bases in the middle. The CDR3 is 15 amino acids. The V gene's germline CDR1 is LNHNV and CDR2 YYDKDF (reference sequence). CDR3 amino acids: CATSRGVTSGNTIYF. In nucleotides, the CDR3 is TGTGCCACCAGCAGAGGGGTAACGAGTGGAAACACCATATATTTT.

This clonotype has just one count. The genes are TRBV29-1 and TRBJ2-3, with 9 bases identical to TRBD2. This CDR3 has 13 residues. V dropped 8 bases and J dropped 1; count of bases not matched to a gene: 4. CDR1 is SQVTM, CDR2 ANQGSEA, per germline. Written as DNA, the CDR3 is TGCAGCTCGAAGCGGGGGGGCACAGATACGCAGTATTTT. The encoded protein is CSSKRGGTDTQYF.

The V gene is TRBV19, the J gene TRBJ1-2; D is perhaps TRBD1 (6 bases). The V and J ends lost 7 bases and 5 bases respectively, with 14 bases between them. The CDR3 sequence is 13 residues long. In germline, CDR1 is LNHDA, CDR2 SQIVND (reference sequence). CDR3 bases: TGTGCCAGTAACACAGGGAGGGGGTATGGCTACACCTTC. Residues: CASNTGRGYGYTF. The full variable domain, rest sourced from reference TRBV19 and TRBJ1-2, is DGGITQSPKYLFRKEGQNVTLSCEQNLNHDAMYWYRQDPGQGLRLIYYSQIVNDFQKGDIAEGYSVSREKKESFPLTVTSAQKNPTAFYLCASNTGRGYGYTFGSGTRLTVV.

The V call is TRBV15, the J call TRBJ2-3, with D maybe TRBD2 (6 bases). Germline CDR1 LNHNV, CDR2 YYDKDF (reference sequence). The CDR3 loop spans 15 amino acids. The germline V and J ends were trimmed by 3 bases and 9 bases, with 19 bases remaining between them. The CDR3 DNA reads TGTGCCACCAGCAGGCCTAGCGACGAATGGGCGACGCAGTATTTT. Amino acids: CATSRPSDEWATQYF.

The chain carries TRBV19 and TRBJ2-3; TRBD2 matches 12 bases. CDR1 LNHDA and CDR2 SQIVND come from the germline V gene (reference sequence). This CDR3 is 16 amino acids long. V lost 9 bases and J lost 1; bases outside the gene matches: 8. Here the CDR3 reads CASSPRLAGGTDTQYF. The CDR3 DNA reads as TGTGCCAGCTCTCCCCGACTAGCGGGGGGCACAGATACGCAGTATTTT.

V usage is TRBV7-3 and J usage is TRBJ2-2; TRBD2 might be the D (5 bases). V was shortened by 5 bases and J by 5 bases, with 9 bases between the two germline ends. CDR1 and CDR2 from the germline V gene are SGHTA and FQGTGA. This CDR3 contains 13 residues. CDR3 sequence (DNA): TGTGCCAGCAGCCCGGGGTTGACCGGGGAGCTGTTTTTT. It yields the protein CASSPGLTGELFF.

The J gene is TRBJ1-6, the V gene TRBV6-5, with D uncertain. Germline-derived CDR1 and CDR2 are MNHEY and SVGAGI. CDR3 length equals 20 residues. Between the trimmed V and J ends, which lost 0 bases and 2 bases, there was a span of 20 bases. The CDR3 protein is CASSYSNPGPVETYNSPLHF. The CDR3 DNA follows: TGTGCCAGCAGTTACTCGAATCCTGGGCCCGTTGAAACCTATAATTCACCCCTCCACTTT.